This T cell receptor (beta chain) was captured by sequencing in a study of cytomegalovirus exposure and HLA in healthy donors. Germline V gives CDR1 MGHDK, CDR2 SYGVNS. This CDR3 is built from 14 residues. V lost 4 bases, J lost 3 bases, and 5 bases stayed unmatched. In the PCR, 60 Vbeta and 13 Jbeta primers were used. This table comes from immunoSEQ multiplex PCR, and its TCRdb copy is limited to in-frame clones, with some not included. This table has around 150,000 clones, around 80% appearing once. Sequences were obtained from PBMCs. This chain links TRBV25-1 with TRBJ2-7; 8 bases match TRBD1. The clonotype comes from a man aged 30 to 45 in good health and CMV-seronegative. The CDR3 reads CASSAGTGHYEQYF. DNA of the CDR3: TGTGCCAGCAGTGCCGGGACAGGACACTACGAGCAGTACTTC.